Presented here are 13 T cell receptor beta chains from one specimen sequenced in a study of Graves' ophthalmopathy and Graves' hyperthyroidism. RNA transcripts were the source from which TCR beta CDR3 regions were amplified. RT-PCR was first run with HTBI primers, then multiplex PCR in a second round. TCRdb reprocessed the multiplex PCR reads via MiXCR and lists one record per CDR3 protein. The repertoire has around 590,000 distinct CDR3 sequences, about 35% of them found once; the top ten carry 3.5% to 5%. The sample consisted of peripheral blood or thyroid tissue (not recorded which). Source of these receptors: an adult man with Graves' hyperthyroidism.

This clonotype was recorded at least ten times. The chain couples TRBV4-1 to TRBJ2-7; D unresolved. The V end was cut by 1 base, the J end by 2 bases, with 6 bases between. Germline loops: CDR1 MGHRA, CDR2 YSYEKL. The CDR3 is 13 amino acids. CDR3 sequence: CASSQVVTYEQYF. The CDR3 DNA sequence: TGCGCCAGCAGCCAAGTGGTCACCTACGAGCAGTACTTC.

This clonotype was recorded at least ten times. J is TRBJ2-5 and V is TRBV20-1; TRBD2 matches at 7 bases. V lost 3 bases to trimming and J lost 4 bases; unmatched junction nucleotides: 2. This CDR3 is 12 amino acids long. From germline, CDR1 is DFQATT and CDR2 SNEGSKA (reference sequence). The CDR3 DNA reads as TGCAGTGCTAGGATAGCGGGAGAGACCCAGTACTTC. Amino acids: CSARIAGETQYF.

This chain links TRBV10-3 with TRBJ2-3; a possible D gene is TRBD2 (5 bases). The CDR3 runs to 13 residues. V lost 10 bases, J lost 6 bases, and 17 bases lay in between. The germline V gene encodes CDR1 ENHRY and CDR2 SYGVKD. Written as DNA, the CDR3 is TGTGCCAGCAGCGAGACGGTAGCGGATACGCAGTATTTT. Its protein product is CASSETVADTQYF.

V gene TRBV7-8 combines with J gene TRBJ2-5; D ambiguous. The CDR3 runs to 12 residues. The germline CDR1 and CDR2 sequences are SGHVS and FQNEAQ. With 4 bases removed from V and 4 bases from J, the gap between germline ends came to 7 bases. The DNA for the CDR3 is TGTGCCAGCAGCTCCTCCCCAGAGACCCAGTACTTC. The encoded protein is CASSSSPETQYF.

The chain links TRBV7-8 to TRBJ2-5; a possible D gene is TRBD1 (5 bases). Trimming left V 11 bases short and J 0 bases short, with 16 bases between. The germline gives CDR1 SGHVS, CDR2 FQNEAQ. The CDR3 consists of 14 residues. The CDR3 loop is CAWSKQANQETQYF. The DNA for the CDR3 is TGTGCCTGGAGCAAACAGGCGAACCAAGAGACCCAGTACTTC.

The chain carries TRBV24-1 and TRBJ2-2; 9 nucleotides align to TRBD2. The CDR3 is 18 residues long. Germline assignment: CDR1 KGHDR and CDR2 SFDVKD. The V segment lost 4 bases and the J segment 6 bases; nucleotides outside the gene matches: 14. As DNA, the CDR3 is TGTGCCACCAGTGACCCCTCCTCTAGCGGGAAGGGGTCCGGGGAGCTGTTTTTT. Its translation: CATSDPSSSGKGSGELFF.

This clonotype appeared many times. The V call is TRBV12-3 or TRBV12-4, the J call TRBJ1-6; TRBD1 agrees at 9 bases. J was trimmed by 10 bases and V by 6 bases; bases with no gene match: 10. The CDR3 loop spans 15 amino acids. CDR3: CASSLHRDRASPLHF. The CDR3 nucleotides read TGTGCCAGCAGCCTCCACCGGGACAGGGCCTCACCCCTCCACTTT.

The CDR3 DNA reads as TGTGCCAGCTTCCCTACTAGGACTAGCCCTAGCACAGATACGCAGTATTTT. This translates into CASFPTRTSPSTDTQYF. The chain combines TRBV2 with TRBJ2-3, with 8 bases fitting TRBD2. With 8 bases clipped from V and 0 bases from J, the junction kept 13 bases outside the gene matches. This CDR3 is 17 amino acids long. Germline CDR1 and CDR2: SNHLY and FYNNEI.

This chain uses TRBV7-8 with TRBJ2-5, with TRBD1 matching 9 bases. CDR1 is SGHVS, CDR2 FQNEAQ, per germline. The V gene end was trimmed by 6 bases and the J gene end by 5 bases; junction bases not matched to a gene: 7. The CDR3 totals 14 residues. The CDR3 spells CASRPDRGVETQYF. The DNA of the CDR3 is TGTGCCAGCAGACCGGACAGGGGCGTGGAGACCCAGTACTTC.

There are a few counts of this clonotype. As DNA, the CDR3 is TGTGCCAGCAGCCAAGAAGCGGGGAGAGGTGGGGCTAATGAAAAACTGTTTTTT. It encodes CASSQEAGRGGANEKLFF. The J gene is TRBJ1-4, the V gene TRBV4-2; D gene ambiguous. The CDR3 is made up of 18 amino acids. V lost 0 bases and J 3 bases, leaving 17 bases between the germline ends. The germline gives CDR1 LGHNA, CDR2 YNFKEQ.

This clonotype has at least ten counts. The CDR3 sequence is CASRERSTGLGELFF. The CDR3 nucleotides are TGTGCCAGCAGAGAACGCTCGACAGGGTTGGGGGAGCTGTTTTTT. The chain employs TRBV2 and TRBJ2-2; TRBD1 matches 7 bases. Germline assignment: CDR1 SNHLY and CDR2 FYNNEI. Losses at the gene ends were 6 bases for V and 8 bases for J; bases not matched to a gene: 12. The CDR3 covers 15 residues.

V usage is TRBV7-9 and J usage is TRBJ1-1; D gene uncertain. Trimming stripped 4 bases from V and 1 base from J, with 25 bases between. Germline CDR1 is SEHNR and CDR2 is FQNEAQ (reference sequence). The CDR3 extends over 19 amino acids. The CDR3 region has the DNA TGTGCCAGCAGCTACTCGGGAATGTCTCGACCACGGGGGAACACTGAAGCTTTCTTT. It is translated as CASSYSGMSRPRGNTEAFF. Full variable domain (missing parts from reference TRBV7-9 and TRBJ1-1): DTGVSQNPRHKITKRGQNVTFRCDPISEHNRLYWYRQTLGQGPEFLTYFQNEAQLEKSRLLSDRFSAERPKGSFSTLEIQRTEQGDSAMYLCASSYSGMSRPRGNTEAFFGQGTRLTVV.

The gene calls are TRBV19 and TRBJ2-7; D call uncertain. Trimming pared 1 base from V and 6 bases from J, leaving 19 bases between. The germline V gene has CDR1 LNHDA and CDR2 SQIVND (reference sequence). There are 16 residues in the CDR3. For the CDR3, the DNA is TGTGCCAGTAGTATAGCCTCATTAAAATTGGCAGGCGAGCAGTACTTC. Its translation: CASSIASLKLAGEQYF. The complete variable domain, with remaining parts taken from reference TRBV19 and TRBJ2-7, reads DGGITQSPKYLFRKEGQNVTLSCEQNLNHDAMYWYRQDPGQGLRLIYYSQIVNDFQKGDIAEGYSVSREKKESFPLTVTSAQKNPTAFYLCASSIASLKLAGEQYFGPGTRLTVT.